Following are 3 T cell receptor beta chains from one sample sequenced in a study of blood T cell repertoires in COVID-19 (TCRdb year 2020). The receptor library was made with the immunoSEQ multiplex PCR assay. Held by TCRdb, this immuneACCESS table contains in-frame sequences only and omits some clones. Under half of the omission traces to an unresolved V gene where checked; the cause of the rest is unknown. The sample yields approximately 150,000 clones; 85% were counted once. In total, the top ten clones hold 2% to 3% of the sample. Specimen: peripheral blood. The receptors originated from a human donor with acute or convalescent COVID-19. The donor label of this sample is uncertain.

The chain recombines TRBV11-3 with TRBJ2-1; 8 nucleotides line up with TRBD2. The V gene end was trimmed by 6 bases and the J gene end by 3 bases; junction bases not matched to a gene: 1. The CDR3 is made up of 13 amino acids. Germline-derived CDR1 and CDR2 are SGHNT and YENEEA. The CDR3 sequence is CASSSGNYNEQFF. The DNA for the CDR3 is TGTGCCAGCAGTAGCGGGAACTACAATGAGCAGTTCTTC.

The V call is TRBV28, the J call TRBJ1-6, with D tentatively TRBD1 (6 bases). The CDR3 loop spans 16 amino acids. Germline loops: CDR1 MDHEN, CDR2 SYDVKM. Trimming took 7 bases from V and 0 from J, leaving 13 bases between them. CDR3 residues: CASMMDSSSYNSPLHF. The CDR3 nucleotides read TGTGCCAGCATGATGGACAGCAGCTCCTATAATTCACCCCTCCACTTT.

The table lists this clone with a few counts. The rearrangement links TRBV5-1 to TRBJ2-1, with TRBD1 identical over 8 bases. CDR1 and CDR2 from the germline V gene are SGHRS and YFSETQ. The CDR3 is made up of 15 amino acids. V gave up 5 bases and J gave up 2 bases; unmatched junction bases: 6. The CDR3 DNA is TGCGCCAGCAGACCGACAGGGGTGACCTACAATGAGCAGTTCTTC. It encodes CASRPTGVTYNEQFF.